This T cell receptor beta chain came from a study of blood T cells in healthy people across ages. General study results and limits: The recorded TCR beta diversity per million T cells decreased in a roughly linear manner with age. No one knew whether donors had CMV, which possibly confounded expanded clonotype changes. Considered underestimates were the diversity estimates obtained from one million T cells.

It was with a sample-barcoded 5' primer and a J-beta primer mix that a second PCR of about 6 to 12 cycles was run. In TCRdb, the 5' RACE reads were re-called with MiXCR into one record per CDR3 protein. The sample includes about 670,000 distinct CDR3 sequences, roughly 41% seen only once; the top ten take around 30%. They isolated at least 6 million PBMCs from each sample. Points on this clonotype: Its antigen is unidentified.

The germline V gene has CDR1 MNHEY and CDR2 SVGEGT. The CDR3 extends over 12 amino acids. The sequencing sample was made of blood. This TCR was recovered from an older man in good health. The genes are TRBV6-2 or TRBV6-3 and TRBJ2-5; D is unclear. CDR3 sequence: CTTKLVGNEQYF. CDR3 DNA: TGTACCACCAAGCTGGTGGGGAATGAGCAGTACTTC.